This T cell receptor (beta chain) was captured by sequencing in a study of T cell repertoires in cytomegalovirus infection (dated by TCRdb to between 2018 and 2021). About the full investigation: Recently identified HLA-C-restricted CMV epitopes, whose presentation resists viral immunomodulation, were targeted by peptide stimulations together with well-studied HLA-B-restricted epitopes. Because public TCR beta signatures pointed to carriage of CMV infection together with the matching HLA type, the HLA type of each donor mattered for the analysis. General conclusions and limits of the study: The ex vivo response was dominated by HLA-C-restricted CMV-specific TCR beta clonotypes, which also provided the single most frequent clonotype in two of eight donors. Carriers of CMV infection plus the relevant HLA type were discriminated by the cumulative frequency of public TCR beta family members in the study cohort and in an independent roughly 340-donor cohort.

Worth noting for this clonotype: Its antigen specificity is not known. No base qualities exist here, and no much larger clone lies one base off it.

Sequences MNHEY (CDR1) and SVGEGT (CDR2) are obtained from the germline V gene. Trimming takes 3 bases off V and 3 bases off J; junction bases not matched to a gene: 13. The CDR3 starts with the cysteine, ends with the phenylalanine, and has 18 residues. CDR3 DNA is the only sequence kept; it has 54 bases, read in frame from the first base. Sequencing instrument: Illumina HiSeq 1500. TCRdb itself trimmed the public reads at Q25 with fastp, ran MiXCR and retained productive beta chains. Every CDR3 protein is listed once, alongside the most common genes and DNA of its rows. This sample lists 360,000 or so distinct CDR3 sequences; about 32% were detected once. Approximately 13% of the sample is held by the ten biggest clonotypes. Taken with the paper, the label for treatment or condition translates to: in vitro stimulation with specific CMV peptide epitopes to enrich CMV-specific T cells.

This sequence uses TRBV6-2 or TRBV6-3 and TRBJ2-7, and 11 bases in between align with TRBD2. The material sequenced was cultured PBMCs, taken from culture after CMV antigen stimulation. The sequence came from a human donor in good health (CMV status not recorded). Some clones in this sample may be carry-over from other donors' samples. The DNA sequence is as follows: TGTGCCAGCAGTTATGAACTAGCGGGAGCCCGACCTGGCTACGAGCAGTACTTC. It specifies CASSYELAGARPGYEQYF.